The following is a T cell receptor beta chain sequence with its context. Its antigen target is currently unknown. Nothing much larger sits one base from this clone, and base qualities are not available. This specimen belongs to a study of blood T cell repertoires in COVID-19 (dated by TCRdb to 2020 to 2021). General notes on the study: Collaborator samples came from the United States, Italy and Spain and covered acute and convalescent phases of COVID-19. The prospective study material was composed of cDNA or gDNA derived from T cells, B-cell-depleted T cells, or PBMCs. Samples were obtained from the ongoing ImmuneRACE study (first 160 participants) and from 1,254 subjects provided by 6 global collaborators. Deeply sampled blood TCRbeta repertoires from subjects exposed to, actively infected with, or recovered from COVID-19 were included in the dataset. Where HLA class I and class II types were available, the types were taken from metadata supplied by the sample provider, not from assay-based typing. The sample metadata nearly always contained a de-identified subject ID, COVID-19 status, age in years and sex. The repertoires were released in a freely available public database intended as a resource for research on the immune response to SARS-CoV-2. Overall results and qualifications from the work: Clinical and demographic metadata were provided uncurated, with the amount varying by source and participant.

TCRbeta CDR3 regions were amplified from genomic DNA by means of the immunoSEQ Assay, a bias-controlled multiplex PCR. As for how the authors treated the data: The number of nucleated cells in each sample was estimated by amplification of reference gene primers within the assay. Sequence reads were collapsed and filtered to measure the absolute abundance of every unique TCRbeta CDR3 rearrangement. For each sample, productive Simpson clonality was calculated as the square root of Simpson's diversity index over productive rearrangements. TCRdb obtained this table from immuneACCESS and retained in-frame rearrangements with V and J assigned. These tables miss some clones; where compared with another copy, unresolved V genes account for less than half of the shortfall, and the remainder is unexplained. That table gives V, J and clone size, and the DNA gave D and trimming. The sample table holds around 430,000 clones, of which approximately 87% were seen once. The ten largest make up around 10% of the sample.

For CDR1 and CDR2, the germline V gene lists SGHTA and FQGTGA. The CDR3 contains 14 residues, cysteine and phenylalanine counted. Only CDR3 DNA is held: 42 bases, read in frame from base 1. Here V drops 5 bases and J drops 5 bases, and the junction holds 7 bases not matched to any gene. Participants in the prospective study were aged about 18 to 89 years, lived in about two dozen United States geographic areas, and enrolled through a virtual design. In the prospective study, participants were assigned to cohorts based on the clinical history participants reported in a screening survey and a study questionnaire. Recovered participants in ImmuneRACE Cohort 3 were defined as having two consecutive negative NP/OP PCR tests, clearance from a healthcare professional, or resolution of symptoms. Each participant in the prospective study had whole blood, serum and a nasopharyngeal or oropharyngeal swab collected by mobile phlebotomists. Additional blood draws and questionnaires over an approximately two-month period could optionally be provided by prospective study participants. Blood samples from the prospective study were shipped frozen or at room temperature prior to DNA extraction.

The TCR comes from a woman aged 45-65 years who had recovered from COVID-19. This chain is built from TRBV7-3 and TRBJ1-1, with 8 central nucleotides matching TRBD1. The source material was PBMCs or T cells enriched from blood (not recorded which). The DNA sequence follows: TGTGCCAGCAGCCAGGACAGGGCGGGTACTGAAGCTTTCTTT. It translates as CASSQDRAGTEAFF.